This T cell receptor (beta chain) was obtained from a study of T cells after yellow fever vaccination. Concerning this clonotype itself: As yet, its antigen is unknown.

The 5'RACE template-switching step produced TCR cDNA and added a universal primer site and UMIs. TCRdb reanalysed the 5' RACE reads using MiXCR and keeps one entry per CDR3 protein. The sample lists 500,000 to 650,000 distinct CDR3 sequences, about 13% occurring once. Findings of the study overall: A faster peak, day 5 versus 15, was reached by the weaker secondary response. The booster response re-showed most primary clones: around 97% CD4, around 85% CD8. High-abundance clonotypes from the bulk population could contaminate FACS-sorted repertoires.

The length of the CDR3 is 15 residues. CDR1 is LGHNA and CDR2 is YSLEER in the germline V gene. The V segment lost 4 bases and the J segment 9 bases; nucleotides outside the gene matches: 4. The sequenced sample was PBMCs, obtained on the day of the yellow fever booster vaccination. The chain joins TRBV4-3 to TRBJ2-1, with 15 bases lining up with TRBD2. The TCR was taken from a young man who received the YFV17D yellow fever vaccine. Here the CDR3 reads CASSRGLAGGAEQFF. CDR3 DNA sequence: TGCGCCAGCAGCCGTGGACTAGCGGGAGGGGCTGAGCAGTTCTTC.